The source of this TCR beta chain is a study of PD-L1 blockade in urothelial cancer. Study-level information: Atezolizumab therapy began for patients in the mid-2010s, dosed at 1,200 mg intravenously every 3 weeks. Blood was analyzed 3 weeks (second dose) and 6 weeks after treatment start. Specimens of blood held a median count of 141,255 T cells.

Assay used: immunoSEQ multiplex PCR; TCRdb lists only in-frame clones, some missing. The sample carries approximately 50,000 clones, around 80% recorded once. This sample's time point: pretreatment peripheral blood. Patients were diagnosed with urothelial carcinoma, either locally advanced or metastatic. This clonotype was obtained from a man between 65 and 85 years old with urothelial cancer. The sample consisted of PBMCs, taken around atezolizumab (anti-PD-L1) treatment.

The CDR3 region has the DNA TGTGCCAGCACCCAATCGTCCGGTTTGGCTTTCTTT. As protein: CASTQSSGLAFF. The chain recombines TRBV6-5 with TRBJ1-1; D is unclear. The V end lost 7 bases, the J end lost 11 bases, and 17 bases lay between the germline ends. The CDR3 extends over 12 amino acids. CDR1 and CDR2 (germline): MNHEY, SVGAGI.